This TCR beta chain was found in a study of CD8 T cells in ankylosing spondylitis. Findings and limits, study-wide: What seemed typical of ankylosing spondylitis blood was a TCR beta motif built from roughly eight highly homologous variants. Peripheral blood samples showed relatively rare disease-linked clones, and these clones were CD8+. Reportedly, matched ankylosing spondylitis synovial fluid was significantly enriched for disease-linked clones. Previous work reported some of these motif variants in the synovial fluid and blood of reactive arthritis.

The germline CDR1 and CDR2 sequences are MGHRA and YSYEKL. This CDR3 region has 17 residues. V was cut by 5 bases and J by 7 bases, with 26 bases left in between. In regard to this clonotype: What it binds is unknown.

A quantitative 5'-RACE method, one with molecular barcodes, was used to make TCR beta libraries. TCRdb re-derived calls from the 5' RACE reads in MiXCR, one entry per CDR3 protein. The table shows 670,000 or so distinct CDR3 sequences, with around 19% occurring only once. The receptor was isolated from a male donor with ankylosing spondylitis. The chain couples TRBV4-1 to TRBJ1-1; D call uncertain. Sequenced material: blood, either unsorted or a sorted T cell fraction (not recorded which). The CDR3 region is CASSNQVDPTRQVEAFF. The CDR3 DNA sequence: TGCGCCAGCAGCAACCAAGTTGACCCCACCCGTCAGGTTGAAGCTTTCTTT.